This T cell receptor (beta chain) appears in the sequencing data of a study of regulatory T cells in long-lasting Graves disease. About the study: The definition of persistent Graves' disease was over 5 years of antithyroid drugs with positive TSH receptor antibodies.

CDR1 and CDR2 from the germline V gene are MNHNS and SASEGT. The CDR3 is 13 amino acids. The ends were cut back, 8 bases at V and 0 bases at J, with 10 bases in the middle. Time point in this sample: persistent/refractory GD, antithyroid drugs over 5 years with positive TRAb. Generation of the TCR library employed RNA extracted from PBMCs. Around 9.9 milliliters of peripheral blood went into EDTA tubes. Sequencing libraries for TCR beta were prepared with iRepertoire HTBI primers and Arm-PCR of CDR3 regions. Original methodology: From all samples, identification returned approximately 15 TRBJ and approximately 63 TRBV segments. TCRdb analysed the multiplex PCR reads with MiXCR anew, one entry per CDR3 protein. The authors' filters were not applied to this entry. The table shows about 470,000 distinct CDR3 sequences, with around 20% occurring only once. Study findings and constraints: Patients with persistent Graves' had lower TCR diversity than newly diagnosed patients.

This clonotype was observed a handful of times. Its antigen is not known. This chain connects TRBV6-1 to TRBJ1-1, with unresolved D. The input for sequencing was peripheral blood mononuclear cells (PBMCs), taken when the disease was refractory, from a patient treated with antithyroid drugs. This TCR was recovered from a female donor with Graves disease. As DNA, the CDR3 is TGTGCCAGCCATCTCAGGTTGAACACTGAAGCTTTCTTT. Its translation is CASHLRLNTEAFF.